A single count supports the clone carrying this T cell receptor (beta chain). Antigen specificity is unknown. Generated by immunoSEQ multiplex PCR, the TCRdb table keeps only in-frame clones and is missing some. Among a few hundred thousand clones listed, roughly 84% were seen once. The donors were in the approximately 120-subject validation cohort, distinct from the 666-subject first cohort. This record comes from a study of cytomegalovirus exposure and HLA in healthy donors. Study-wide points: Most TCR sequences were uncommon, yet certain public TCRs appeared in many donors.

Germline CDR1 reads MNHEY; CDR2 reads SMNVEV (reference sequence). The V end was cut by 6 bases, the J end by 6 bases, with 10 bases between. The CDR3 consists of 12 residues. The sequenced material came from PBMCs. This sequence joins TRBV27 and TRBJ2-3; D possibly corresponds to TRBD2 (5 bases). This sequence originates from a man aged 18 to 30 in good health and CMV-seropositive. This CDR3 is CASRPPGDTQYF. In DNA, the CDR3 is TGTGCCAGCAGACCCCCGGGGGATACGCAGTATTTT.